This entry lists 22 T cell receptor beta chains sequenced from one sample in a study of T-cell memory formation after mild COVID-19. A single record per CDR3 protein comes from TCRdb applying MiXCR to the 5' RACE reads. The sample contains 350,000 to 450,000 distinct CDR3 sequences, 25% to 30% of which appear only once. Sequencing input: PBMCs or a T cell subset sorted from them (not recorded which). These receptors were obtained from an adult woman who had mild COVID-19 (a few samples of this study predate the infection). Cell type and time point are not known.

The chain recombines TRBV20-1 with TRBJ1-2, with D unclear. CDR3 length equals 11 residues. The V end was cut by 8 bases, the J end by 0 bases, with 7 bases between. CDR1 and CDR2 (germline): DFQATT, SNEGSKA (reference sequence). This chain's CDR3 is CSPLSNYGYTF. As DNA, the CDR3 is TGCAGTCCCCTATCTAACTATGGCTACACCTTC.

In its sample, this clonotype was seen a few times. The chain links TRBV6-5 to TRBJ1-2; D gene uncertain. Germline V gives CDR1 MNHEY, CDR2 SVGAGI. V dropped 7 bases and J dropped 3 bases, with 18 bases sitting between them. The CDR3 length is 15 residues. The CDR3 DNA follows: TGTGCCAGCACCCCCCTCCGGAGATCCGACTATGGCTACACCTTC. This gives the protein CASTPLRRSDYGYTF.

This chain connects TRBV4-1 to TRBJ1-1; 7 nucleotides line up with TRBD1. Losses at the gene ends were 4 bases for V and 8 bases for J; bases not matched to a gene: 10. Germline CDR1 is MGHRA and CDR2 is YSYEKL. The CDR3 contains 14 residues. The CDR3 sequence: CASSRLTGNPEAFF. The CDR3 DNA reads TGCGCCAGCAGCCGCTTGACAGGGAACCCAGAAGCTTTCTTT.

There are a few counts of this clonotype. The chain recombines TRBV29-1 with TRBJ2-7; 7 bases agree with TRBD1. This CDR3 spans 12 amino acids. The germline CDR1 and CDR2 sequences are SQVTM and ANQGSEA. The V gene end was trimmed by 7 bases and the J gene end by 4 bases; junction bases not matched to a gene: 7. This CDR3 reads CSAGTGAYEQYF. The CDR3 coding sequence is TGCAGCGCAGGTACAGGGGCATACGAGCAGTACTTC.

The chain has TRBV15 and TRBJ2-1; tentative D call: TRBD1 (6 bases). Germline CDR1 reads LNHNV; CDR2 reads YYDKDF (reference sequence). CDR3 length equals 14 residues. V dropped 1 base and J dropped 10 bases, with 14 bases sitting between them. Written as DNA, the CDR3 is TGTGCCACCAGCAGAGGAGGGGCAGGGGACGAGCAGTTCTTC. Amino acid sequence: CATSRGGAGDEQFF.

This rearrangement joins TRBV7-9 to TRBJ1-1; D not resolved. Germline assignment: CDR1 SEHNR and CDR2 FQNEAQ (reference sequence). V lost 0 bases and J 2 bases, leaving 10 bases between the germline ends. This CDR3 has 15 residues. The CDR3 DNA reads as TGTGCCAGCAGCTTAGCTCAACGGGTTAACACTGAAGCTTTCTTT. It codes for CASSLAQRVNTEAFF.

The chain combines TRBV14 with TRBJ2-7, with D possibly TRBD1 on 5 matching bases. Germline CDR1 is SGHDN and CDR2 is FVKESK. This CDR3 is built from 13 residues. V was clipped by 2 bases and J by 7 bases, with 12 bases between them. The DNA for the CDR3 is TGTGCCAGCAGCCAATCCAGGGTGCATGAGCAGTACTTC. Its translation: CASSQSRVHEQYF.

The V call is TRBV7-6, the J call TRBJ1-1, with TRBD1 identical over 7 bases. J lost 7 bases, V lost 1 base, and 9 bases had no gene match. CDR3 length: 15 residues. The germline V gene encodes CDR1 SGHVS and CDR2 FNYEAQ. CDR3 DNA: TGTGCCAGCAGCTTAGGACAGGGTGTAAACGATGAAGCTTTCTTT. Translated, it gives CASSLGQGVNDEAFF.

This clonotype was seen a handful of times. The chain carries TRBV2 and TRBJ1-1, with 10 bases fitting TRBD1. The CDR3 runs 14 residues. Trimming removed 6 bases from V and 4 bases from J; junction bases left unmatched: 5. Germline V gene sequence: CDR1 SNHLY, CDR2 FYNNEI. In nucleotides, the CDR3 is TGTGCCAGCAGGGGACAGGGGTTTGTCACTGAAGCTTTCTTT. It translates to CASRGQGFVTEAFF.

The rearrangement uses TRBV6-2 or TRBV6-3 and TRBJ2-7; 8 bases fit TRBD1. The V gene end was trimmed by 4 bases and the J gene end by 2 bases; junction bases not matched to a gene: 4. This CDR3 contains 14 residues. Germline assignment: CDR1 MNHEY and CDR2 SVGEGT. CDR3 sequence: CASSFGQGPYEQYF. CDR3 nucleotides: TGTGCCAGCAGTTTTGGACAGGGCCCCTACGAGCAGTACTTC.

This clonotype was seen a few times. This sequence joins TRBV6-1 and TRBJ2-3; the D gene is possibly TRBD2 (6 bases). CDR1 MNHNS and CDR2 SASEGT come from the germline V gene. CDR3 length: 13 amino acids. V was pared by 3 bases and J by 4 bases, with 8 bases between. The chain's CDR3 is CASSEAGPDTQYF. CDR3 nucleotide sequence: TGTGCCAGCAGTGAGGCGGGACCAGATACGCAGTATTTT.

This clonotype appeared a few times. This chain links TRBV27 with TRBJ2-1; the match to TRBD2 covers 7 bases. This CDR3 region has 17 residues. Losses at the gene ends were 0 bases for V and 9 bases for J; bases not matched to a gene: 14. The V gene's germline CDR1 is MNHEY and CDR2 SMNVEV (reference sequence). The CDR3 loop reads CASSLSRGGGRVGEQFF. The CDR3 nucleotides read TGTGCCAGCAGTTTATCAAGGGGTGGCGGGAGAGTGGGTGAGCAGTTCTTC.

This chain joins TRBV4-1 and TRBJ2-5; 9 bases are a match to TRBD2. V dropped 4 bases and J dropped 5; count of bases not matched to a gene: 14. Germline V gene data show CDR1 as MGHRA and CDR2 as YSYEKL. The CDR3 has 17 residues. The CDR3 is CASSPQVAGARPETQYF. CDR3 DNA sequence: TGCGCCAGCAGCCCCCAGGTAGCGGGGGCCCGGCCGGAGACCCAGTACTTC.

Only a few counts were recorded for this clonotype. The V gene is TRBV5-6, the J gene TRBJ2-7, with TRBD1 matching 7 bases. J gave up 2 bases and V 4 bases, and 3 bases lay outside the gene matches. Germline assignment: CDR1 SGHDT and CDR2 YYEEEE. This CDR3 has 13 amino acids. The DNA for the CDR3 is TGTGCCAGCAGCCCGGACAGGACCTACGAGCAGTACTTC. This codes for CASSPDRTYEQYF.

This rearrangement joins TRBV7-3 to TRBJ2-3, with 7 bases that match TRBD1. The CDR3 length is 15 residues. Per germline, CDR1 SGHTA and CDR2 FQGTGA. V trimming: 5 bases; J trimming: 2 bases; junction bases outside the gene matches: 7. The CDR3 loop reads CASSPPGQHTDTQYF. Here the CDR3 DNA reads TGTGCCAGCAGCCCCCCGGGACAGCACACAGATACGCAGTATTTT.

A few counts support this clonotype. The CDR3 DNA follows: TGTGCCAGTAGCCCACCGGGACTAGCGGGCTACAATGAGCAGTTCTTC. It yields the protein CASSPPGLAGYNEQFF. The rearrangement links TRBV19 to TRBJ2-1, with 12 bases lining up with TRBD2. The J segment lost 3 bases and the V segment lost 6 bases, leaving 6 bases of the junction unmatched. The V gene's germline CDR1 is LNHDA and CDR2 SQIVND (reference sequence). The CDR3 covers 16 residues.

The V and J genes are TRBV2 and TRBJ2-1; D perhaps matches TRBD1 (6 bases). Trimming took off 9 bases at V and 0 bases at J, with 15 bases between the two ends. There are 15 residues in the CDR3. Germline CDR1 is SNHLY and CDR2 is FYNNEI. The chain's CDR3 is CASLVQGISYNEQFF. CDR3 coding DNA: TGTGCCAGTCTTGTACAGGGAATCTCCTACAATGAGCAGTTCTTC.

This clonotype was seen many times. The junction departs from germline at one end; a sequencing error may be responsible. The chain uses TRBV7-7 and TRBJ2-7; no clear D gene. The CDR3 extends over 15 amino acids. Germline lookup yields CDR1 SSHAT and CDR2 FNYEAQ (reference sequence). The CDR3 loop is CASSLADSGSYEQYF. CDR3 nucleotides: TGTGCTAGCAGCTTAGCCGACTCCGGCTCCTACGAGCAGTACTTC.

This CDR3 is CASSVAGSGANVLTF. The CDR3 DNA follows: TGTGCCAGCAGCGTAGCGGGCTCTGGGGCCAACGTCCTGACTTTC. This sequence joins TRBV9 and TRBJ2-6, with D hard to call. V was shortened by 0 bases and J by 0 bases, with 4 bases between the two germline ends. This CDR3 has 15 residues. Germline CDR1 reads SGDLS; CDR2 reads YYNGEE. The full variable domain, with the rest looked up from reference TRBV9 and TRBJ2-6, is DSGVTQTPKHLITATGQRVTLRCSPRSGDLSVYWYQQSLDQGLQFLIQYYNGEERAKGNILERFSAQQFPDLHSELNLSSLELGDSALYFCASSVAGSGANVLTFGAGSRLTVL.

This clonotype was counted a few times. This rearrangement joins TRBV5-1 to TRBJ2-2; 7 nucleotides line up with TRBD1. Germline V CDR1 and CDR2: SGHRS, YFSETQ. The CDR3 runs 16 residues. Trimming took 1 base from V and 5 from J; bases not matched to a gene: 8. CDR3 sequence: CASSLSDRVGTGELFF. Written as DNA, the CDR3 is TGCGCCAGCAGCTTGAGCGACAGGGTTGGGACCGGGGAGCTGTTTTTT.

This sequence joins TRBV29-1 and TRBJ1-2; D gene unclear. Germline lookup yields CDR1 SQVTM and CDR2 ANQGSEA. The length of the CDR3 is 12 residues. V was clipped by 4 bases and J by 2 bases, with 8 bases between them. CDR3 sequence: CSVAAANYGYTF. CDR3 nucleotide sequence: TGCAGCGTTGCGGCGGCGAACTATGGCTACACCTTC. Looking up the rest from reference TRBV29-1 and TRBJ1-2 gives the full variable domain: SAVISQKPSRDICQRGTSLTIQCQVDSQVTMMFWYRQQPGQSLTLIATANQGSEATYESGFVIDKFPISRPNLTFSTLTVSNMSPEDSSIYLCSVAAANYGYTFGSGTRLTVV.

V is TRBV25-1 and J is TRBJ2-1; 7 nucleotides align to TRBD2. CDR1 and CDR2 (germline): MGHDK, SYGVNS. The CDR3 has 14 amino acids. The J segment lost 3 bases and the V segment lost 2 bases, leaving 1 base of the junction unmatched. CDR3 protein: CASSERDYYNEQFF. CDR3 nucleotide sequence: TGTGCCAGCAGTGAACGGGACTACTACAATGAGCAGTTCTTC.